This T cell receptor (beta chain) was recovered during a study of blood T cell repertoires in COVID-19. Study at large: PBMCs, B-cell-depleted T cells, or T cells were the source of the cDNA or gDNA that made up the material.

The data were produced by immunoSEQ multiplex PCR, yet TCRdb's version contains in-frame clones alone and is incomplete. The table lists some 490,000 clones, around nine tenths of them singletons. Everyone who took part was roughly 18 to 89 years old, and they came from about two dozen US areas. The sample consisted of PBMCs or T cells enriched from blood (not recorded which). This clonotype was sampled from a woman aged 60-75 years who had recovered from COVID-19.

The DNA of the CDR3 is TGTGCCAGCAGCTTGGCAGGGCCGATGAACACTGAAGCTTTCTTT. Amino acid sequence: CASSLAGPMNTEAFF. The chain carries TRBV5-4 and TRBJ1-1; D is perhaps TRBD1 (5 bases). In germline, CDR1 is SGHNT, CDR2 YYREEE (reference sequence). The V end lost 0 bases, the J end lost 0 bases, and 9 bases lay between the germline ends. The CDR3 has 15 residues.